This record concerns one T cell receptor (beta chain) sequence. The germline CDR1 and CDR2 sequences are MNHEY and SMNVEV (reference sequence). V was cut by 3 bases and J by 4 bases, with 9 bases left in between. The CDR3 is 13 amino acids. The data originate from a study of OX40 agonist ivuxolimab in advanced cancers. The data were produced by immunoSEQ multiplex PCR, yet TCRdb's version contains in-frame clones alone and is incomplete. The table includes about 71,000 clones, just under 95% detected once. The source is an adult with an advanced solid tumor such as melanoma, head and neck, liver or kidney cancer. This rearrangement joins TRBV27 to TRBJ1-2; weak D call: TRBD1 (5 bases). The source was CD4+ or CD8+ T cells sorted from blood, collected in a trial of the OX40 agonist ivuxolimab. The CDR3 DNA reads as TGTGCCAGCAGTTTCAGGGTATCCTATGGCTACACCTTC. It specifies CASSFRVSYGYTF.